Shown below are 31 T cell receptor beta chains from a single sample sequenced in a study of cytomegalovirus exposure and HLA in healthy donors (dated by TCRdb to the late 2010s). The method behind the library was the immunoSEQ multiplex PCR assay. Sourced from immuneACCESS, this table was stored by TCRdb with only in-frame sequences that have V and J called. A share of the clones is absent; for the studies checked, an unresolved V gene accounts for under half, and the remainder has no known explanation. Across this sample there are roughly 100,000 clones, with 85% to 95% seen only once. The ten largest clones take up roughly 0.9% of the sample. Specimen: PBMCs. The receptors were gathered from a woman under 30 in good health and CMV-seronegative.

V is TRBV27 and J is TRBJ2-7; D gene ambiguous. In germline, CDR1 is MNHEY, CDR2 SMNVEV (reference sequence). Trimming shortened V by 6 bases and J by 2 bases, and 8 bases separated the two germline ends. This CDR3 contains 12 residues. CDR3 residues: CASSRGPYEQYF. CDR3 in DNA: TGTGCCAGCAGCCGTGGCCCCTACGAGCAGTACTTC.

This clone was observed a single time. CDR3 bases: TGTGCCTGGCCCCGGGAGCAGGGGGCGGGTAACAATGAGCAGTTCTTC. It yields the protein CAWPREQGAGNNEQFF. The rearrangement links TRBV30 to TRBJ2-1; 8 nucleotides agree with TRBD1. V lost 5 bases and J lost 5; bases outside the gene matches: 14. The germline gives CDR1 GTSNPN, CDR2 SVGIG (reference sequence). CDR3 length: 16 residues. The full variable domain, its missing parts supplied by reference TRBV30 and TRBJ2-1, is SQTIHQWPATLVQPVGSPLSLECTVEGTSNPNLYWYRQAAGRGLQLLFYSVGIGQISSEVPQNLSASRPQDRQFILSSKKLLLSDSGFYLCAWPREQGAGNNEQFFGPGTRLTVL.

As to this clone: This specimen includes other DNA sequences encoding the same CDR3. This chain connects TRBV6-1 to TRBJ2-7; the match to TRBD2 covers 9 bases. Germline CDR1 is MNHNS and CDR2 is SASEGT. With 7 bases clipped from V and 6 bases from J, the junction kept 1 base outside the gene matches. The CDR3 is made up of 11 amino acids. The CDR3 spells CASTTSGEQYF. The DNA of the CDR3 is TGTGCCAGCACGACTAGCGGCGAGCAGTACTTC.

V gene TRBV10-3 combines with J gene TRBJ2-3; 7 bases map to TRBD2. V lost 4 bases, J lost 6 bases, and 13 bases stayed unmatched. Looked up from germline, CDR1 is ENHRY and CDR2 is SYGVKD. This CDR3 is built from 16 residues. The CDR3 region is CAISGTSGGSRDTQYF. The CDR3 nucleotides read TGTGCCATCAGTGGTACTTCCGGCGGGAGTCGGGATACGCAGTATTTT.

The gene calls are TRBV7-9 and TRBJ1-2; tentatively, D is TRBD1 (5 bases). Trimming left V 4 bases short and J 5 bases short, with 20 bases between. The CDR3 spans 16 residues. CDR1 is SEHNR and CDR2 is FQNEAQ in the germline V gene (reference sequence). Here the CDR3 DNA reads TGTGCCAGCAGCTCACCTGGGGCCTCCTATTATTATGGCTACACCTTC. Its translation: CASSSPGASYYYGYTF.

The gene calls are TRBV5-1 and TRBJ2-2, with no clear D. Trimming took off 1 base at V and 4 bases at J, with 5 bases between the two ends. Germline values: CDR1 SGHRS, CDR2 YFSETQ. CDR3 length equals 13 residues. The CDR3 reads CASSLFLTGELFF. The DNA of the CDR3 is TGCGCCAGCAGCTTGTTCCTCACCGGGGAGCTGTTTTTT.

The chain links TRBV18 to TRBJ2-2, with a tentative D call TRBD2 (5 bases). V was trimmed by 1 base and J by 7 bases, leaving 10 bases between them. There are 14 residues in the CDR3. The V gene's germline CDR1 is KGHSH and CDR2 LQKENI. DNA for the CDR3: TGTGCCAGCTCACCACGAGGGTTTGGCGGGGAGCTGTTTTTT. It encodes CASSPRGFGGELFF.

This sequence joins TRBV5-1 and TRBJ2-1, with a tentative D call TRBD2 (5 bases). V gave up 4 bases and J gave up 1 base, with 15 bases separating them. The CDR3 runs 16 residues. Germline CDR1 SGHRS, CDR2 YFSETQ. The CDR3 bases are TGCGCCAGCAGCCCCATGTGGGAGAAGTCCTACAATGAGCAGTTCTTC. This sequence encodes CASSPMWEKSYNEQFF.

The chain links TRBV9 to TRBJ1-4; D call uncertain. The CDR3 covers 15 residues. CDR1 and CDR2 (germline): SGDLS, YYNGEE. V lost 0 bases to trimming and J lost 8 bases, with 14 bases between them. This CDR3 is CASSVGVQGGEKLFF. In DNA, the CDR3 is TGTGCCAGCAGCGTAGGGGTCCAAGGAGGGGAAAAACTGTTTTTT.

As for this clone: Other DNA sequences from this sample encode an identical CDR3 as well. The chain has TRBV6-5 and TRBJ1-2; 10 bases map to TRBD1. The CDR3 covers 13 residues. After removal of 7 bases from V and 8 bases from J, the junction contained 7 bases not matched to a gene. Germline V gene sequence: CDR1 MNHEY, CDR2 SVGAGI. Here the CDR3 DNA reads TGTGCCAGCACCCCGACAGGGGGCGTCGGCTACACCTTC. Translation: CASTPTGGVGYTF.

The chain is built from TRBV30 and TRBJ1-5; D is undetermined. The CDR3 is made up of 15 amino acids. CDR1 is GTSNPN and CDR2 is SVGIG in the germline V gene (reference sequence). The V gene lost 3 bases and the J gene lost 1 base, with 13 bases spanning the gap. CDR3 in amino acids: CAWSALGGSNQPQHF. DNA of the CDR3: TGTGCCTGGAGCGCGTTGGGAGGGAGCAATCAGCCCCAGCATTTT. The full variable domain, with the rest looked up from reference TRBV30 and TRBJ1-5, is SQTIHQWPATLVQPVGSPLSLECTVEGTSNPNLYWYRQAAGRGLQLLFYSVGIGQISSEVPQNLSASRPQDRQFILSSKKLLLSDSGFYLCAWSALGGSNQPQHFGDGTRLSIL.

CDR3 amino acids: CASTSGGGNHNEQFF. The CDR3, as DNA: TGTGCCAGCACCTCGGGTGGCGGGAACCACAATGAGCAGTTCTTC. The rearrangement links TRBV28 to TRBJ2-1; a possible D gene is TRBD2 (6 bases). The CDR3 is made up of 15 amino acids. V lost 7 bases and J 5 bases, leaving 18 bases between the germline ends. The germline CDR1 and CDR2 sequences are MDHEN and SYDVKM.

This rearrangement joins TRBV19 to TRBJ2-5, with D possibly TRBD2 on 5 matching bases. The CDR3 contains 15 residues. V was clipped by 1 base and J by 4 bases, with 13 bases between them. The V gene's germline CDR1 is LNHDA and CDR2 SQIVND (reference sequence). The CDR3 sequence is CASSIVWRSPETQYF. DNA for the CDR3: TGTGCCAGTAGTATAGTCTGGAGGTCACCAGAGACCCAGTACTTC.

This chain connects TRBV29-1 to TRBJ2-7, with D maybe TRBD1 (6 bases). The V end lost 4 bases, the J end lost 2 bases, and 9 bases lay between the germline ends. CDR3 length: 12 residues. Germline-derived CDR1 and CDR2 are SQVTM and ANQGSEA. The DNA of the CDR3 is TGCAGCGTTGTTGGGGGCCCCTACGAGCAGTACTTC. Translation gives CSVVGGPYEQYF.

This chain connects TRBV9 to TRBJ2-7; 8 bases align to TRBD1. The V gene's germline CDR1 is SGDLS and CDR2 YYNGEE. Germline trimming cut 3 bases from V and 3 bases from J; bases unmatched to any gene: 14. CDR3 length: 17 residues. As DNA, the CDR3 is TGTGCCAGCAGCGGCGAGGGAACCGGGACAGGTAACTACGAGCAGTACTTC. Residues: CASSGEGTGTGNYEQYF.

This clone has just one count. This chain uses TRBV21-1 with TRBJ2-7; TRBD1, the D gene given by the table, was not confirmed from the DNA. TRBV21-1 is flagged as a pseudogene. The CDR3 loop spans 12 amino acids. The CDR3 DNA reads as TGTGCCAGCAGCAAAAGGGGTTGCGAGCAGTACTTC. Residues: CASSKRGCEQYF.

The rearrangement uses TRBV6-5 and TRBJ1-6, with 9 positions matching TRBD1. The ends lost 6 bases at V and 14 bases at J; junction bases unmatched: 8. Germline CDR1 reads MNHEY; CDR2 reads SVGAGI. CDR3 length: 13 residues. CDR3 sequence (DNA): TGTGCCAGCAGCCCGACAGGGGGAATCACCCTCCACTTT. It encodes CASSPTGGITLHF.

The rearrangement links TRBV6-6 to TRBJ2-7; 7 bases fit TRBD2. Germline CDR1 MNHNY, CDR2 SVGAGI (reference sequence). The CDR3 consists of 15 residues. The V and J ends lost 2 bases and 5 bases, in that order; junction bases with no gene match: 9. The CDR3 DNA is TGTGCCAGCAGTTACGCCGGGACTACAAACGACGAGCAGTACTTC. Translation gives CASSYAGTTNDEQYF.

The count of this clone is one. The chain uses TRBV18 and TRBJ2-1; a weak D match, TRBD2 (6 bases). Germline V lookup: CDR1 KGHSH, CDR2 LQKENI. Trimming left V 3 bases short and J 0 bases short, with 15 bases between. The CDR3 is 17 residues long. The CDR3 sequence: CASSPSTAGGSYNEQFF. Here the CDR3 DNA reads TGTGCCAGCTCACCCTCGACTGCCGGGGGCTCCTACAATGAGCAGTTCTTC.

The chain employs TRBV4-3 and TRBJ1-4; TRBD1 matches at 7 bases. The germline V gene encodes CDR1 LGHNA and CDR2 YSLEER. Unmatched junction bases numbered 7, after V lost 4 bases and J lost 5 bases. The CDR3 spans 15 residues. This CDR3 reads CASSRSGQENEKLFF. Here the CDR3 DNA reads TGCGCCAGCAGCCGATCAGGACAGGAAAATGAAAAACTGTTTTTT.

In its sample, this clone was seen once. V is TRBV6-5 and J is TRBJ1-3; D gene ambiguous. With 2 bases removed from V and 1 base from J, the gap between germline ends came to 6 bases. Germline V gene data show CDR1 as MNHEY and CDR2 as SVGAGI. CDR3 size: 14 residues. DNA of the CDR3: TGTGCCAGCAGTTACGGCCGATCTGGAAACACCATATATTTT. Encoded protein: CASSYGRSGNTIYF.

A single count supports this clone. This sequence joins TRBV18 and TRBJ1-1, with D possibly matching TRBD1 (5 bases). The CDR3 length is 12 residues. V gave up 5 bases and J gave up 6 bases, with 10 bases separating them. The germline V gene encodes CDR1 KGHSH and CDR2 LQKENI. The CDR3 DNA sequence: TGTGCCAGCTCAACAGGTGTCTCTGAAGCTTTCTTT. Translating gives CASSTGVSEAFF. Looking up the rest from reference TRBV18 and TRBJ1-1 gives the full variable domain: NAGVMQNPRHLVRRRGQEARLRCSPMKGHSHVYWYRQLPEEGLKFMVYLQKENIIDESGMPKERFSAEFPKEGPSILRIQQVVRGDSAAYFCASSTGVSEAFFGQGTRLTVV.

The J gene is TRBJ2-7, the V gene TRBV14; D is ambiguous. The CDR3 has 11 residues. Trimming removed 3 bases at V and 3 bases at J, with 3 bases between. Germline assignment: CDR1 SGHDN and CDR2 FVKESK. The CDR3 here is CASSHSYEQYF. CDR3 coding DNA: TGTGCCAGCAGCCACAGCTACGAGCAGTACTTC. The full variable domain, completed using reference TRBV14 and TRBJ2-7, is EAGVTQFPSHSVIEKGQTVTLRCDPISGHDNLYWYRRVMGKEIKFLLHFVKESKQDESGMPNNRFLAERTGGTYSTLKVQPAELEDSGVYFCASSHSYEQYFGPGTRLTVT.

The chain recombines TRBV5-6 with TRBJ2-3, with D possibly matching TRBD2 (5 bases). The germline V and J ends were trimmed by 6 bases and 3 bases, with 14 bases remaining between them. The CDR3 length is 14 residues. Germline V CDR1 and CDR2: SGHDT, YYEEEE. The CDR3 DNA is TGTGCCAGCACCGCGGACTTACGGACAGATACGCAGTATTTT. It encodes CASTADLRTDTQYF.

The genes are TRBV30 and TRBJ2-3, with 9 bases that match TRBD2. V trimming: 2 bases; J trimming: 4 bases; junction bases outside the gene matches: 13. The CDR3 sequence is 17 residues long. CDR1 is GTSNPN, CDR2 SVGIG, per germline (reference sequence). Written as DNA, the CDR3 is TGTGCCTGGAGTCCCGGAGTGGGCGGGAGGGCCCCAGATACGCAGTATTTT. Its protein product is CAWSPGVGGRAPDTQYF. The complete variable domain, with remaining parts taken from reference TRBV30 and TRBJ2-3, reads SQTIHQWPATLVQPVGSPLSLECTVEGTSNPNLYWYRQAAGRGLQLLFYSVGIGQISSEVPQNLSASRPQDRQFILSSKKLLLSDSGFYLCAWSPGVGGRAPDTQYFGPGTRLTVL.

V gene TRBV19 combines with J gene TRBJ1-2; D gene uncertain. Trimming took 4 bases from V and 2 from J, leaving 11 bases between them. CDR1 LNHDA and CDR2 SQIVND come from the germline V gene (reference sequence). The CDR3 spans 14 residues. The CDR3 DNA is TGTGCCAGTAGTAAGGGTAGGGAGAACTATGGCTACACCTTC. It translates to CASSKGRENYGYTF.

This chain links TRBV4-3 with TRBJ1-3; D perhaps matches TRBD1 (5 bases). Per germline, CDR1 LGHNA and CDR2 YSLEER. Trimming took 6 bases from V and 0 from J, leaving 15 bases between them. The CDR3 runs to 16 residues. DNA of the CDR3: TGCGCCAGCAGGCCCGGGGGACCCAGCTCTGGAAACACCATATATTTT. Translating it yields CASRPGGPSSGNTIYF.

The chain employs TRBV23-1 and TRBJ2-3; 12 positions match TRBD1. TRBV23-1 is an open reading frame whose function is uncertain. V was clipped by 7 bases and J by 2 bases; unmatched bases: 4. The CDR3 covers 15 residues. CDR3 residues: CASIGDRGLTDTQYF. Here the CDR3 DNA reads TGCGCCAGCATTGGGGACAGGGGGCTCACAGATACGCAGTATTTT.

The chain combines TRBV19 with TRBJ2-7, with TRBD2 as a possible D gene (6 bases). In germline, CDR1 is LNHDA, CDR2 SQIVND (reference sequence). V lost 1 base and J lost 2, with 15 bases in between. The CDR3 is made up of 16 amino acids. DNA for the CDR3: TGTGCCAGTAGTATAGGAGAGCTGACTAGACCCTACGAGCAGTACTTC. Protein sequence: CASSIGELTRPYEQYF.

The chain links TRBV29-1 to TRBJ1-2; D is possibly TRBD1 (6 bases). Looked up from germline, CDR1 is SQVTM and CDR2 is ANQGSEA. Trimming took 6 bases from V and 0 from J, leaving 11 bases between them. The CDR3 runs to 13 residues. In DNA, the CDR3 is TGCAGCGTCCGACAGGTTACTAACTATGGCTACACCTTC. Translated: CSVRQVTNYGYTF.

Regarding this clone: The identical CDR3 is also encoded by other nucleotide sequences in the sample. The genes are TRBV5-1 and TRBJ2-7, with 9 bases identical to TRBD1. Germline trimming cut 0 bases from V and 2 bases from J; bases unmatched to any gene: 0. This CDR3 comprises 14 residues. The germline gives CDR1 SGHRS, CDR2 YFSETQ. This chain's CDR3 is CASSLGQGAYEQYF. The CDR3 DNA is TGCGCCAGCAGCTTGGGACAGGGGGCCTACGAGCAGTACTTC.